This TCR beta chain was identified in a study of PD-1 blockade in classical Hodgkin lymphoma. Comment on this clone: Its antigen is as yet unknown.

Every one of the patients relapsed after autologous stem cell transplantation (brentuximab vedotin exposure was variable). Patients' outcomes at their best amounted to complete response, partial response or progressive disease. Sequencing was performed with immunoSEQ multiplex PCR; in TCRdb, only in-frame clones are kept and a portion is missing. The repertoire consists of around 34,000 clones, with 76% occurring once and the leading ten covering 15% to 20%. Study outcomes and limitations: CD4+ TCR diversity climbed significantly by C4D1, unlike CD8+ TCR diversity. Whoever responded completely had baseline diversity much like that seen in newly diagnosed patients.

The sequencing used peripheral blood mononuclear cells (PBMCs), collected before the second cycle of nivolumab. The clonotype comes from a human donor with classical Hodgkin lymphoma.

The chain's CDR3 is CASSQDGTPDTEAFF. As DNA, the CDR3 is TGCGCCAGCAGCCAAGATGGGACACCGGACACTGAAGCTTTCTTT. The chain links TRBV4-3 to TRBJ1-1; D possibly corresponds to TRBD1 (6 bases). Germline V gene sequence: CDR1 LGHNA, CDR2 YSLEER. V was trimmed by 0 bases and J by 3 bases, leaving 11 bases between them. The CDR3 totals 15 residues.